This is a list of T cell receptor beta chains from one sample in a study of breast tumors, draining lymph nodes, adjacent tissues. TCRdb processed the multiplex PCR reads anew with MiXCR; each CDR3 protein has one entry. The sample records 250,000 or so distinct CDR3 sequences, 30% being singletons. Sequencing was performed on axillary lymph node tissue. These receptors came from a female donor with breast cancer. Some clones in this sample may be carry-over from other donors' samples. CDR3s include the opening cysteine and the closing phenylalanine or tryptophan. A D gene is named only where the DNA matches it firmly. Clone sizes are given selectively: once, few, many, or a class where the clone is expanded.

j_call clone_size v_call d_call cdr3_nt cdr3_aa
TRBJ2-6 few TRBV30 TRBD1 TGTGCCGGCAGGGGGTGGACAGGGCCCTCTGGGGCCAACGTCCTGACTTTC CAGRGWTGPSGANVLTF
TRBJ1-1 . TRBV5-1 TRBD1 TGCGCCAGCAGCGTACGGACAGGGGTGAACACTGAAGCTTTCTTT CASSVRTGVNTEAFF
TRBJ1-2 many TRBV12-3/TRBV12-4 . TGTGCCAGCAGTTCCCAGACACTTGGCAACTATGGCTACACCTTC CASSSQTLGNYGYTF
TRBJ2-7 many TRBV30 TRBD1 TGTGCCTGGAGTGTAGGGACAGGACCCTACGAGCAGTACTTC CAWSVGTGPYEQYF
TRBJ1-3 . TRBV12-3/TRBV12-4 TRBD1 TGTGCCAGCAGTACATCGGACAGGGCGTGGGGAACCACCATATATTTT CASSTSDRAWGTTIYF
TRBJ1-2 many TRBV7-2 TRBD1 TGTGCCAGCAGCTCAGGACAGGGAAGGTATGGCTACACCTTC CASSSGQGRYGYTF
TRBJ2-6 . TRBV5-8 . TGTGCCAGCAGCTTACAACCGGGAGCCTACGTCCTGACTTTC CASSLQPGAYVLTF
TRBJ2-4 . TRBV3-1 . TGTGCCAGCAGCCAAGACGCAGGCAAAAACATTCAGTACTTC CASSQDAGKNIQYF
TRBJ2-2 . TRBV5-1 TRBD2 TGCGCCAGCAGCTTGGGGACTAGCTTGACCACCGGGGAGCCGTTTTTT CASSLGTSLTTGEPFF
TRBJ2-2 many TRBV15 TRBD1 TGTGCCACCAGCAGAGTGAGGGGGCGCTCCGGGGAGCTGTTTTTT CATSRVRGRSGELFF
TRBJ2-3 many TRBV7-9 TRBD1 TGTGCCAGCAGCTACGGGACAGCCACAGATACGCAGTATTTT CASSYGTATDTQYF
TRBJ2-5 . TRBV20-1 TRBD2 TGCAGTGCTCTCGGGACTAGCGGGAGTGAAGAGACCCAGTACTTC CSALGTSGSEETQYF
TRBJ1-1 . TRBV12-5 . TGTGCTAGTGCCCTGGGACGGGAGAACACTGAAGCTTTCTTT CASALGRENTEAFF
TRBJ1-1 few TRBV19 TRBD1 TGTGCCAGTAGTCCGGGACAGCCTTTTGACACTGAAGCTTTCTTT CASSPGQPFDTEAFF
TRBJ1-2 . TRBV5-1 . TGCGCCAGCAGCTTGGCGGGCGGACTAGTCTATGGCTACACCTTC CASSLAGGLVYGYTF
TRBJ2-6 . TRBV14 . TGTGCCAGCAGCCAAGGCCCGCCCGGCAACGTCCTGACTTTC CASSQGPPGNVLTF
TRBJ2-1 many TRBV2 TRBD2 TGTGCCAGCGGGACTAGCCCTAAATCAAACAATGAGCAGTTCTTC CASGTSPKSNNEQFF
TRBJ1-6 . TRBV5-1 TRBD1 TGCGCCAGCGGACAGGGCTCAGATTCACCCCTCCACTTT CASGQGSDSPLHF
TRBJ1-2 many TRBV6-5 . TGTGCCAGCAGTTACACACCATCGCCGCGGGTACGCTACACCTTC CASSYTPSPRVRYTF
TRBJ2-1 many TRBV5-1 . TGCGCCAGCAGCCCCGGCAGGGCTAAGTTCTTC CASSPGRAKFF
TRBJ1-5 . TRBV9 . TGTGCCAGCAGCGTAGCCGGCGAGTTCAATCAGCCCCCGCATTTT CASSVAGEFNQPPHF
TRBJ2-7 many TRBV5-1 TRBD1 TGCGCCAGCAGCCCGGGACAGGGGCACTACGAGCAGTACTTC CASSPGQGHYEQYF
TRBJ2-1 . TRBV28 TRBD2 TGTGCCAGCAGTTTATTGAGCGGGAGGGGAAATGAGCAGTTCTTC CASSLLSGRGNEQFF
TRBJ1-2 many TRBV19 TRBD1 TGTGCCAGTAGTATTATCTCCGGGACAGGAATCTATGGCTACACCTTC CASSIISGTGIYGYTF
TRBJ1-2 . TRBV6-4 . TGTGCCAGCAGTGTCTTAAGGGGTGAGAACTATGGCTACACCTTC CASSVLRGENYGYTF
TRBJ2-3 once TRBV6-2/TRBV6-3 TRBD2 TGTGCCAGCAGTTCCGGGACTATTACAGATACGCAGTGTTTT CASSSGTITDTQCF
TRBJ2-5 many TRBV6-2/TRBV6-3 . TGTGCCAGCAGTTACTCGCGGGAGACCCAGTACTTC CASSYSRETQYF
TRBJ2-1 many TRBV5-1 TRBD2 TGCGCCAGCAGCTTGGCCCTGACTAGCGGCAACAATGAGCAGTTCTTC CASSLALTSGNNEQFF
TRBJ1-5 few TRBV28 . TGTGCCAGCAGTTTAGAGCAAAGCAATCAGCCCCAGCATTTT CASSLEQSNQPQHF
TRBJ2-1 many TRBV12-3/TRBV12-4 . TGTGCCAGCAGTCCCAGACCGTCTGGCCACAATGAGCAGTTCTTC CASSPRPSGHNEQFF
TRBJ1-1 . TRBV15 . TGTGCCACCAGCAGAGTGGGGGCTTGGGGCACTGAAGCTTTCTTT CATSRVGAWGTEAFF
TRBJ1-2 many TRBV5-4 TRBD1 TGTGCCAGCAGCTCGAGCAGGACAGGGGGCTGGGGCTACACCTTC CASSSSRTGGWGYTF
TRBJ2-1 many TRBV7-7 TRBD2 TGTGCTAGCAGCTTAATGAGCTCCGGGACTAGCGGGAGGACTTCCTACAATGAGCAGTTCTTC CASSLMSSGTSGRTSYNEQFF
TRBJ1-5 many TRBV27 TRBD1 TGTGCCAGCAGGCTCGGGACAGGGCTTCAGCCCCAGCATTTT CASRLGTGLQPQHF
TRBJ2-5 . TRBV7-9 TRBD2 TGTGCCAGCAGGCCAACTAGCGGGATGGGGACCCAGTACTTC CASRPTSGMGTQYF
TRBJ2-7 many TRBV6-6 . TGTGCCAGCAGCGCCGGGACAACGGCGATCGAGCAGTACTTC CASSAGTTAIEQYF